This T cell receptor (beta chain) emerged from a study of blood T cell repertoires in COVID-19. Patients at the Seattle site were enrolled during active infection and followed longitudinally. V lost 4 bases, J lost 0 bases, and 14 bases lay in between. CDR3 length: 16 residues. Germline loops: CDR1 SGDLS, CDR2 YYNGEE. Per the authors' pipeline: Amplification from reference gene primers served as the basis for estimated nucleated cell counts. This table comes from immunoSEQ multiplex PCR, and its TCRdb copy is limited to in-frame clones, with some not included. That table is the source of V, J and clone size, and D and trimming were worked out from the DNA. The sample gives about 440,000 clones, roughly 88% of which show up once; around an eighth is in the top ten.

The chain joins TRBV9 to TRBJ1-3, with D possibly TRBD1 on 6 matching bases. Source material: peripheral blood. The clonotype comes from a woman aged 50 to 65 with COVID-19, enrolled during active disease. CDR3 residues: CASSPRQASSGNTIYF. The CDR3 DNA reads TGTGCCAGCAGCCCGAGACAGGCGAGCTCTGGAAACACCATATATTTT.